This T cell receptor (beta chain) is from a study of T cell repertoires in cytomegalovirus infection. Study background: HLA-B-restricted CMV epitopes that are well studied, plus recently identified HLA-C-restricted ones, were used by the study. An indication of both CMV infection and matching HLA type came from public TCR beta signatures. Study results and limitations: Predominance within the ex vivo response was attributable to HLA-C-restricted CMV-specific TCR beta clonotypes.

This clonotype was picked up a small number of times. What it binds is unknown. TCRdb fed the reads into MiXCR, producing one record per CDR3 protein. The table includes about 500,000 distinct CDR3 sequences, 33% detected once. The starting material was cultured PBMCs, obtained from culture after CMV antigen stimulation. The TCR originated in a human donor in good health (CMV status not recorded). Some clones in this sample may be carry-over from other donors' samples.

CDR3 sequence: CASSGAGFFYEQYF. The CDR3 DNA reads TGTGCCAGCAGTGGCGCGGGGTTTTTCTACGAGCAGTACTTC. The gene calls are TRBV2 and TRBJ2-7; D is possibly TRBD2 (6 bases). The V end was cut by 4 bases, the J end by 3 bases, with 13 bases between. The CDR3 consists of 14 residues. Germline loops: CDR1 SNHLY, CDR2 FYNNEI.